The 10 T cell receptor beta chains listed next were all sequenced from one sample in a study of blood T cell repertoires in COVID-19 (dated by TCRdb to the early 2020s). The receptor library was made with the immunoSEQ multiplex PCR assay. TCRdb took this table from immuneACCESS and kept in-frame rearrangements with V and J called. Such tables lack part of the clones; where checked against another copy, unresolved V genes explain under half of the gap, and the rest is unexplained. This sample holds 300,000 to 400,000 clones; more than 75% were observed only once. The leading ten clones occupy 2% to 3% of the sample. Sequenced: PBMCs or T cells enriched from blood (not recorded which). These receptors all come from a man aged 55-75 years who had recovered from COVID-19.

CDR3 coding DNA: TGTGCCAGCATCCCCAGGGGGCTCAACTATGGCTACACCTTC. This sequence encodes CASIPRGLNYGYTF. The chain joins TRBV6-5 to TRBJ1-2; TRBD1 matches at 8 bases. CDR1 MNHEY and CDR2 SVGAGI come from the germline V gene. V lost 7 bases to trimming and J lost 2 bases; unmatched junction nucleotides: 6. The CDR3 runs to 14 residues.

J is TRBJ1-6 and V is TRBV4-3; possible D gene TRBD1, 6 bases. V was pared by 2 bases and J by 9 bases, with 11 bases between. Germline V lookup: CDR1 LGHNA, CDR2 YSLEER. CDR3 length: 14 amino acids. The CDR3 nucleotides read TGCGCCAGCAGCCAAAAGGGGGGGGTTTCACCCCTCCACTTT. Translation: CASSQKGGVSPLHF.

V gene TRBV6-1 combines with J gene TRBJ1-6; D gene unclear. V gave up 2 bases and J gave up 0 bases, with 14 bases separating them. In germline, CDR1 is MNHNS, CDR2 SASEGT. This CDR3 region has 18 residues. The CDR3 nucleotides read TGTGCCAGCAGTGAAATATTACAGTTCAGCTCCTATAATTCACCCCTCCACTTT. Translation gives CASSEILQFSSYNSPLHF.

The chain recombines TRBV11-3 with TRBJ2-3, with 10 positions matching TRBD2. Germline V gene sequence: CDR1 SGHNT, CDR2 YENEEA. V lost 0 bases, J lost 3 bases, and 9 bases stayed unmatched. This CDR3 spans 18 amino acids. The CDR3 coding sequence is TGTGCCAGCAGCTTAGATGACAGCGGGAGGGCCAGGACAGATACGCAGTATTTT. Translated, it gives CASSLDDSGRARTDTQYF.

On this clone: Distinct nucleotide sequences in the sample also encode this CDR3. The chain combines TRBV5-1 with TRBJ2-5; 10 bases are a match to TRBD2. The trim removed 1 base at V and 2 bases at J, leaving 2 bases unmatched. The CDR3 length is 15 residues. The germline gives CDR1 SGHRS, CDR2 YFSETQ. The CDR3 protein is CASSLLAGDQETQYF. For the CDR3, the DNA is TGCGCCAGCAGCTTGCTAGCGGGGGATCAAGAGACCCAGTACTTC.

The chain has TRBV18 and TRBJ2-2; D may be TRBD1 (6 bases). CDR1 and CDR2 from the germline V gene are KGHSH and LQKENI. The CDR3 totals 19 residues. Trimming took 1 base from V and 0 from J, leaving 18 bases between them. The CDR3 DNA is TGTGCCAGCTCACCACGGGGCAGGGGCCGCGGCTCGAACACCGGGGAGCTGTTTTTT. Translated, it gives CASSPRGRGRGSNTGELFF.

The rearrangement joins TRBV28 to TRBJ1-6; 7 bases line up with TRBD1. Per the germline V gene, CDR1 is MDHEN and CDR2 is SYDVKM. Germline trimming cut 5 bases from V and 9 bases from J; bases unmatched to any gene: 4. CDR3 length equals 13 residues. The CDR3 loop reads CASSLQGLSPLHF. In DNA, the CDR3 is TGTGCCAGCAGTCTACAGGGGCTTTCACCCCTCCACTTT.

This chain joins TRBV7-2 and TRBJ1-1; D is undetermined. The length of the CDR3 is 16 residues. Germline V gene lookup returns CDR1 SGHTA and CDR2 FQGNSA. The V and J ends lost 1 base and 3 bases respectively, with 15 bases between them. The chain's CDR3 is CASSLGKSNADTEAFF. In DNA form, the CDR3 reads TGTGCCAGCAGCTTAGGGAAGTCCAACGCGGACACTGAAGCTTTCTTT.

J is TRBJ2-1 and V is TRBV11-3; 10 bases agree with TRBD1. CDR3 length: 16 residues. Germline lookup yields CDR1 SGHNT and CDR2 YENEEA. V shed 6 bases, J shed 12 bases, and the junction held 17 bases outside the gene matches. The CDR3 region is CASSPPGQGSPSRQFF. The CDR3 bases are TGTGCCAGCAGTCCTCCGGGACAGGGGTCTCCCAGTAGGCAGTTCTTC.

This chain uses TRBV30 with TRBJ1-5; D is unresolved. Germline CDR1 reads GTSNPN; CDR2 reads SVGIG (reference sequence). With 2 bases removed from V and 3 bases from J, the gap between germline ends came to 8 bases. The length of the CDR3 is 13 residues. In nucleotides, the CDR3 is TGTGCCTGGAGTTCGGGGTCCAATCAGCCCCAGCATTTT. Translated, it gives CAWSSGSNQPQHF.